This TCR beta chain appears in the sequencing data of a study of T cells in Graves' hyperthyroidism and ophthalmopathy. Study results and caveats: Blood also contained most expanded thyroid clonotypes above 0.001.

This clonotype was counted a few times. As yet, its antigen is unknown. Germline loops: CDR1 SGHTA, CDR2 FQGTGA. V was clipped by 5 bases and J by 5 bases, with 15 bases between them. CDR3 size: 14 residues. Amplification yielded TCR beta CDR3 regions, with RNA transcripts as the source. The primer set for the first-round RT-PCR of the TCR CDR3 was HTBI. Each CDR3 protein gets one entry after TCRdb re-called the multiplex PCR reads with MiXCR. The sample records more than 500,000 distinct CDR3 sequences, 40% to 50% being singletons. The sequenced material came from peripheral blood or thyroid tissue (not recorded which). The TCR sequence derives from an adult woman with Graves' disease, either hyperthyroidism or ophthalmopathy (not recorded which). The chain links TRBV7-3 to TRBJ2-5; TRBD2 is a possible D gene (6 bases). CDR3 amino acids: CASSRMTSGETQYF. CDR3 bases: TGTGCCAGCAGCCGTATGACTAGTGGGGAGACCCAGTACTTC.